This T cell receptor (beta chain) was retrieved from a study of blood T cell repertoires in COVID-19. The data were produced by immunoSEQ multiplex PCR, yet TCRdb's version contains in-frame clones alone and is incomplete. The sample consists of some 230,000 clones, 70% to 90% of them appearing once. Unmatched junction bases numbered 10, after V lost 7 bases and J lost 3 bases. CDR3 length: 15 amino acids. CDR1 and CDR2 (germline): MDHEN, SYDVKM. The V and J genes are TRBV28 and TRBJ2-3, with 7 bases identical to TRBD1. This sequence was found in a man aged 40-49 years with acute or convalescent COVID-19. Sequencing was carried out using peripheral blood. The CDR3 protein is CASIGQALVTDTQYF. The CDR3, as DNA: TGTGCCAGCATTGGACAGGCCTTAGTGACAGATACGCAGTATTTT.